This T cell receptor beta chain originates from a study of beta chain features in type 1 diabetes. Study as a whole: Examination spanned around 110 million sorted cells from all samples. Study-level findings and limits: Researchers report that Type 1 diabetes patients had moderately but significantly shorter TCRB CDR3s across all four CD4+ subsets.

Every isolated RNA sample was fully reverse transcribed, so sequencing captured expressed TCRB transcripts. TCRdb's copy holds only in-frame clones and misses some; the assay was immunoSEQ multiplex PCR. The table records more than 300,000 clones, approximately 9.7% of them present only once. Germline V gene sequence: CDR1 LNHDA, CDR2 SQIVND (reference sequence). This CDR3 spans 13 amino acids. V dropped 3 bases and J dropped 5 bases, with 11 bases sitting between them. Comments on this clone: Antigen specificity is unknown.

The receptor was isolated from a man between 25 and 39 years old with type 1 diabetes. Input material: central memory CD4+ T cells from blood. The V gene is TRBV19, the J gene TRBJ2-7; D not certain. The chain's CDR3 is CASSIRPAHEQYF. For the CDR3, the DNA is TGTGCCAGTAGTATCCGGCCGGCCCACGAGCAGTACTTC. The whole variable domain, remainder taken from reference TRBV19 and TRBJ2-7, is DGGITQSPKYLFRKEGQNVTLSCEQNLNHDAMYWYRQDPGQGLRLIYYSQIVNDFQKGDIAEGYSVSREKKESFPLTVTSAQKNPTAFYLCASSIRPAHEQYFGPGTRLTVT.